This T cell receptor (beta chain) was identified in a study of blood T cell repertoires in COVID-19. At the level of the study: COVID-19 samples, acute and convalescent, were from the United States, Italy and Spain.

Germline CDR1 is SGHTA and CDR2 is FQGNSA. CDR3 length: 14 residues. V was clipped by 2 bases and J by 9 bases, with 14 bases between them. Produced via immunoSEQ multiplex PCR; TCRdb's table is partial and in-frame only. The top ten hold nearly 0.55% of the sample, which has fewer than 200,000 clones, approximately 90% seen once. Sequenced material: peripheral blood. The clonotype originates from a man aged 45-65 years with acute or convalescent COVID-19. The rearrangement links TRBV7-2 to TRBJ2-1; D may be TRBD2 (7 bases). As DNA, the CDR3 is TGTGCCAGCAGCTTAAACGGGCGGGGGCTTGAGCAGTTCTTC. Its protein is CASSLNGRGLEQFF.